These T cell receptor beta chains were read from a single sample in a study of blood T cells in healthy people across ages. One entry per CDR3 protein results from TCRdb running MiXCR on the 5' RACE reads. In the table there are fewer than 1,200,000 distinct CDR3 sequences, 20% to 25% of which are singletons. These sequences were also reported in another study, on T cells of mothers and their children.

Sequencing was done on a sample of blood. The receptors were sampled from a girl aged 2-10 years in good health. Both conserved end residues are part of each CDR3. The order of the fields is D gene, J gene, clone size, V gene, CDR3 protein, CDR3 DNA. The D gene is left open where the match is weak. Where a row states a size, it is once, few, many or the class of an expanded clone; other rows omit it.

D gene: NA
J gene: TRBJ1-2
clone size: few
V gene: TRBV12-3/TRBV12-4
CDR3 protein: CASSLGGGVVYTF
CDR3 DNA: TGTGCCAGCAGTTTAGGCGGTGGCGTCGTCTACACCTTC

D gene: TRBD2
J gene: TRBJ2-1
clone size: few
V gene: TRBV12-3/TRBV12-4
CDR3 protein: CASSSGGLVYEQFF
CDR3 DNA: TGTGCCAGCAGTTCGGGGGGTCTCGTCTATGAGCAGTTCTTC

D gene: NA
J gene: TRBJ1-6
clone size: NA
V gene: TRBV7-2
CDR3 protein: CASSPGVLTLHF
CDR3 DNA: TGTGCCAGCAGCCCGGGGGTGCTAACCCTCCACTTT

D gene: NA
J gene: TRBJ2-7
clone size: NA
V gene: TRBV6-2/TRBV6-3
CDR3 protein: CASSQPAGGREQYF
CDR3 DNA: TGTGCCAGCAGTCAACCGGCCGGGGGCCGCGAGCAGTACTTC

D gene: NA
J gene: TRBJ2-7
clone size: NA
V gene: TRBV3-1
CDR3 protein: CASSQESSFSSYEQYF
CDR3 DNA: TGTGCCAGCAGCCAAGAAAGTTCCTTTAGCTCCTACGAGCAGTACTTC

D gene: NA
J gene: TRBJ1-4
clone size: NA
V gene: TRBV6-6
CDR3 protein: CASSLNPAGPTGKLFF
CDR3 DNA: TGTGCCAGCAGTTTAAATCCGGCAGGGCCTACGGGAAAACTGTTTTTT

D gene: NA
J gene: TRBJ2-3
clone size: few
V gene: TRBV4-1
CDR3 protein: CASSRKESGSASTDTQYF
CDR3 DNA: TGCGCCAGCAGCCGAAAAGAATCGGGCTCAGCTAGCACAGATACGCAGTATTTT

D gene: NA
J gene: TRBJ2-2
clone size: NA
V gene: TRBV4-2
CDR3 protein: CASSQDSRGPGELFF
CDR3 DNA: TGTGCCAGCAGCCAAGATTCCCGGGGTCCCGGGGAGCTGTTTTTT

D gene: TRBD2
J gene: TRBJ2-1
clone size: few
V gene: TRBV4-2
CDR3 protein: CASSQGLAKFNEQFF
CDR3 DNA: TGTGCCAGCAGCCAAGGACTAGCGAAGTTCAATGAGCAGTTCTTC

D gene: TRBD1
J gene: TRBJ1-3
clone size: NA
V gene: TRBV6-1
CDR3 protein: CASRITGGAGNTIYF
CDR3 DNA: TGTGCCAGCCGGATAACAGGGGGCGCTGGAAACACCATATATTTT

D gene: NA
J gene: TRBJ2-1
clone size: few
V gene: TRBV3-1
CDR3 protein: CASSQPPYGGNEQFF
CDR3 DNA: TGTGCCAGCAGCCAACCTCCCTATGGGGGGAATGAGCAGTTCTTC

D gene: NA
J gene: TRBJ2-7
clone size: NA
V gene: TRBV6-5
CDR3 protein: CASKSSTDYEQYF
CDR3 DNA: TGTGCCAGCAAGAGTAGTACGGATTACGAGCAGTACTTC

D gene: NA
J gene: TRBJ1-2
clone size: NA
V gene: TRBV4-1
CDR3 protein: CASSQVGTDIRPEGYTF
CDR3 DNA: TGCGCCAGCAGCCAAGTGGGCACGGACATTCGACCAGAGGGCTACACCTTC

D gene: NA
J gene: TRBJ1-1
clone size: few
V gene: TRBV29-1
CDR3 protein: CSVDWGRGKKPEAFF
CDR3 DNA: TGCAGCGTTGACTGGGGGAGGGGAAAGAAGCCTGAAGCTTTCTTT

D gene: NA
J gene: TRBJ1-1
clone size: few
V gene: TRBV5-1
CDR3 protein: CASSYGADTEAFF
CDR3 DNA: TGCGCCAGCAGCTACGGGGCAGACACTGAAGCTTTCTTT

D gene: TRBD1
J gene: TRBJ1-4
clone size: NA
V gene: TRBV5-1
CDR3 protein: CASSGTTGAINEKLFF
CDR3 DNA: TGCGCCAGCAGCGGGACTACAGGGGCCATTAATGAAAAACTGTTTTTT